Listed here are 32 T cell receptor beta chains from one sample, sequenced in a study of T cell responses to AZD1222 COVID-19 vaccine. TCRdb's copy holds only in-frame clones and misses some; the assay was immunoSEQ multiplex PCR. The repertoire holds 150,000 or so clones, approximately 87% seen once, with 5.5% to 6% in the top ten. The material sequenced was peripheral blood, taken on day 0 of MenACWY control vaccination. These receptors all come from an adult in good health.

The rearrangement links TRBV5-3 to TRBJ1-5; D remains ambiguous. TRBV5-3 is treated as an ORF (open reading frame) with a function not yet certain. V was shortened by 6 bases and J by 6 bases, with 25 bases between the two germline ends. This CDR3 spans 17 amino acids. This chain's CDR3 is CARIYGMGGIPSQPQHF. The CDR3 DNA reads as TGTGCCAGAATTTACGGGATGGGAGGGATCCCCAGTCAGCCCCAGCATTTT.

The rearrangement uses TRBV11-2 and TRBJ1-1; D uncertain. CDR1 SGHAT and CDR2 FQNNGV come from the germline V gene. V dropped 0 bases and J dropped 1 base, with 12 bases sitting between them. This CDR3 comprises 16 residues. The CDR3 loop reads CASSLDFSRENTEAFF. The CDR3 DNA is TGTGCCAGCAGCTTAGATTTCTCTAGGGAGAACACTGAAGCTTTCTTT. The complete variable domain, with remaining parts taken from reference TRBV11-2 and TRBJ1-1, reads EAGVAQSPRYKIIEKRQSVAFWCNPISGHATLYWYQQILGQGPKLLIQFQNNGVVDDSQLPKDRFSAERLKGVDSTLKIQPAKLEDSAVYLCASSLDFSRENTEAFFGQGTRLTVV.

The V and J genes are TRBV3-1 (or the pseudogene TRBV3-2) and TRBJ1-1; D remains unclear. The CDR3 is made up of 14 amino acids. Germline CDR1 is LGHDT and CDR2 is YNNKEL (reference sequence). V was cut by 0 bases and J by 2 bases, with 7 bases left in between. The CDR3 region has the DNA TGTGCCAGCAGCCAAGATAGGCGTAACACTGAAGCTTTCTTT. Protein: CASSQDRRNTEAFF.

This sequence joins TRBV7-2 and TRBJ2-5, with TRBD1 as a possible D gene (6 bases). There are 14 residues in the CDR3. The V and J ends lost 5 bases and 2 bases respectively, with 12 bases between them. Germline CDR1 and CDR2: SGHTA and FQGNSA. CDR3 residues: CASSQGLVQETQYF. The CDR3 nucleotides read TGTGCCAGCAGCCAGGGGCTAGTTCAAGAGACCCAGTACTTC. The variable domain in full, completed from reference TRBV7-2 and TRBJ2-5, reads GAGVSQSPSNKVTEKGKDVELRCDPISGHTALYWYRQSLGQGLEFLIYFQGNSAPDKSGLPSDRFSAERTGGSVSTLTIQRTQQEDSAVYLCASSQGLVQETQYFGPGTRLLVL.

This clone appeared once. The rearrangement joins TRBV27 to TRBJ2-7; a possible D gene is TRBD2 (6 bases). The germline V gene encodes CDR1 MNHEY and CDR2 SMNVEV (reference sequence). The ends were cut back, 11 bases at V and 5 bases at J, with 10 bases in the middle. The CDR3 consists of 10 residues. CDR3 sequence (DNA): TGTGCCCCTCCGGGAGACGAGCAGTACGTC. Protein: CAPPGDEQYV.

The V and J genes are TRBV6-2 or TRBV6-3 and TRBJ1-2, with no clear D. Germline values: CDR1 MNHEY, CDR2 SVGEGT. Trimming took 2 bases from V and 3 from J, leaving 19 bases between them. This CDR3 spans 17 amino acids. The CDR3 loop reads CASSYIPSSSDYYGYTF. CDR3 nucleotides: TGTGCCAGCAGTTACATCCCGTCGAGCAGTGACTACTATGGCTACACCTTC.

This clone was recorded only once. CDR3 DNA: TGTGCCAGTAGTATAATCGCAGCAACTGAAGCTTTCTTT. Encoded protein: CASSIIAATEAFF. The chain carries TRBV19 and TRBJ1-1; D is undetermined. Trimming shortened V by 2 bases and J by 5 bases, and 9 bases separated the two germline ends. CDR1 and CDR2 from the germline V gene are LNHDA and SQIVND (reference sequence). The CDR3 length is 13 residues. The whole variable domain, remainder taken from reference TRBV19 and TRBJ1-1, is DGGITQSPKYLFRKEGQNVTLSCEQNLNHDAMYWYRQDPGQGLRLIYYSQIVNDFQKGDIAEGYSVSREKKESFPLTVTSAQKNPTAFYLCASSIIAATEAFFGQGTRLTVV.

The chain links TRBV3-1 (or the pseudogene TRBV3-2) to TRBJ2-7; D ambiguous. In germline, CDR1 is LGHDT, CDR2 YNNKEL (reference sequence). CDR3 length equals 15 residues. The V gene lost 2 bases and the J gene lost 3 bases, with 14 bases spanning the gap. The CDR3 reads CASSQTQTRYYEQYF. CDR3 nucleotides: TGTGCCAGCAGCCAAACTCAGACACGCTACTACGAGCAGTACTTC.

This clone was detected only once. J is TRBJ2-2 and V is TRBV6-4; 8 bases fit TRBD1. The germline V gene encodes CDR1 MRHNA and CDR2 SNTAGT. This CDR3 region has 15 residues. V dropped 6 bases and J dropped 0; count of bases not matched to a gene: 3. The CDR3 coding sequence is TGTGCCAGCAGCAAGGACAGGGCGAACACCGGGGAGCTGTTTTTT. Translated, it gives CASSKDRANTGELFF.

This chain connects TRBV2 to TRBJ1-2, with TRBD1 identical over 9 bases. With V trimmed by 6 bases and J by 4 bases, 9 bases remained unmatched. CDR3 length: 15 amino acids. Germline CDR1 is SNHLY and CDR2 is FYNNEI. CDR3 region: CASRVRTGESYGYTF. DNA for the CDR3: TGTGCCAGCAGAGTCCGGACAGGGGAAAGCTATGGCTACACCTTC.

This chain links TRBV24-1 with TRBJ1-2, with TRBD1 matching over 9 bases. The V gene's germline CDR1 is KGHDR and CDR2 SFDVKD. The junction had 8 bases not matched to a gene; V was cut back by 4 bases and J by 9 bases. The CDR3 extends over 14 amino acids. CDR3 protein: CATSDTGQGLSYTF. The CDR3 DNA reads TGTGCCACCAGTGACACGGGACAGGGTTTGAGCTACACCTTC.

This clone appeared a few times. The gene calls are TRBV7-9 and TRBJ1-2; D is ambiguous. Trimming removed 4 bases from V and 2 bases from J, with 8 bases in between. The germline V gene has CDR1 SEHNR and CDR2 FQNEAQ (reference sequence). This CDR3 is 13 amino acids long. The CDR3 DNA sequence: TGTGCCAGCAGCTCTTCGGGGAACTATGGCTACACCTTC. Translated, it gives CASSSSGNYGYTF.

This rearrangement joins TRBV19 to TRBJ1-2; D is perhaps TRBD1 (5 bases). With 7 bases removed from V and 9 bases from J, the gap between germline ends came to 15 bases. The CDR3 extends over 12 amino acids. Germline-derived CDR1 and CDR2 are LNHDA and SQIVND (reference sequence). This CDR3 reads CASTARGASYTF. CDR3 coding DNA: TGTGCCAGTACGGCAAGGGGCGCGAGCTACACCTTC.

This chain joins TRBV9 and TRBJ1-3; D not certain. In germline, CDR1 is SGDLS, CDR2 YYNGEE. V was cut by 0 bases and J by 1 base, with 11 bases left in between. The CDR3 has 16 amino acids. CDR3 loop: CASSVGVGGSGNTIYF. The CDR3 nucleotides are TGTGCCAGCAGCGTAGGCGTAGGAGGTTCTGGAAACACCATATATTTT. Looking up the rest from reference TRBV9 and TRBJ1-3 gives the full variable domain: DSGVTQTPKHLITATGQRVTLRCSPRSGDLSVYWYQQSLDQGLQFLIQYYNGEERAKGNILERFSAQQFPDLHSELNLSSLELGDSALYFCASSVGVGGSGNTIYFGEGSWLTVV.

The chain employs TRBV4-3 and TRBJ2-7; 11 bases are a match to TRBD1. CDR3 size: 16 residues. The germline V gene encodes CDR1 LGHNA and CDR2 YSLEER. With V trimmed by 0 bases and J by 2 bases, 3 bases remained unmatched. As DNA, the CDR3 is TGCGCCAGCAGCCAAGACGGGGGACAGGGGGCCTACGAGCAGTACTTC. Its protein product is CASSQDGGQGAYEQYF.

This sequence joins TRBV11-3 and TRBJ2-2; the match to TRBD1 covers 8 bases. The CDR3 is made up of 15 amino acids. The V gene's germline CDR1 is SGHNT and CDR2 YENEEA. V dropped 4 bases and J dropped 1; count of bases not matched to a gene: 2. The CDR3 DNA sequence: TGTGCCAGCAGCTCCGGGACAGGGAACACCGGGGAGCTGTTTTTT. Translating it yields CASSSGTGNTGELFF.

The V and J genes are TRBV6-5 and TRBJ1-4, with a possible D match to TRBD1 (6 bases). The CDR3 totals 15 residues. Germline V CDR1 and CDR2: MNHEY, SVGAGI. V dropped 6 bases and J dropped 0 bases, with 11 bases sitting between them. CDR3 sequence: CASRRTAATNEKLFF. DNA for the CDR3: TGTGCCAGCAGGAGGACAGCAGCAACTAATGAAAAACTGTTTTTT.

CDR3 amino acids: CASRGWTGTGELFF. As DNA, the CDR3 is TGTGCCAGCAGAGGTTGGACAGGCACCGGGGAGCTGTTTTTT. The chain links TRBV27 to TRBJ2-2; TRBD1 matches 7 bases. This CDR3 comprises 14 residues. Germline loops: CDR1 MNHEY, CDR2 SMNVEV (reference sequence). V lost 6 bases to trimming and J lost 4 bases; unmatched junction nucleotides: 5.

The chain recombines TRBV9 with TRBJ2-6; TRBD1 is a possible D gene (6 bases). Germline CDR1 SGDLS, CDR2 YYNGEE. CDR3 size: 16 residues. V was trimmed by 3 bases and J by 2 bases, leaving 12 bases between them. The CDR3 sequence is CASSASRDTGANVLTF. Here the CDR3 DNA reads TGTGCCAGCAGCGCATCACGGGACACTGGGGCCAACGTCCTGACTTTC.

In DNA form, the CDR3 reads TGTGCCAGCAGCTTTGGGACTTCGGGCGGCAATCAGCCCCAGCATTTT. Its translation is CASSFGTSGGNQPQHF. This sequence joins TRBV7-9 and TRBJ1-5; D possibly corresponds to TRBD1 (5 bases). Germline assignment: CDR1 SEHNR and CDR2 FQNEAQ (reference sequence). The CDR3 is 16 amino acids. The V end lost 3 bases, the J end lost 2 bases, and 14 bases lay between the germline ends.

Points on this clone: Other DNA sequences in this specimen translate into the identical CDR3. The chain carries TRBV5-1 and TRBJ1-1, with TRBD1 matching over 8 bases. The CDR3 is made up of 16 amino acids. V gave up 0 bases and J gave up 2 bases; unmatched junction bases: 6. Germline V CDR1 and CDR2: SGHRS, YFSETQ. In DNA form, the CDR3 reads TGCGCCAGCAGCTTGGGGCAGGGGGCGGGTAACACTGAAGCTTTCTTT. It specifies CASSLGQGAGNTEAFF.

The sample holds many counts of this clone. V gene TRBV19 combines with J gene TRBJ1-5; D is ambiguous. The length of the CDR3 is 14 residues. Looked up from germline, CDR1 is LNHDA and CDR2 is SQIVND (reference sequence). V was clipped by 5 bases and J by 4 bases, with 12 bases between them. CDR3: CASSAGPLNQPQHF. Here the CDR3 DNA reads TGTGCCAGTAGTGCCGGGCCTTTGAATCAGCCCCAGCATTTT.

This chain connects TRBV7-3 to TRBJ2-2, with 8 positions matching TRBD1. The germline gives CDR1 SGHTA, CDR2 FQGTGA. The CDR3 is 15 amino acids. The ends lost 5 bases at V and 4 bases at J; junction bases unmatched: 6. CDR3 bases: TGTGCCAGCAGCCGTACTACAGGGGGCACCGGGGAGCTGTTTTTT. It translates to CASSRTTGGTGELFF.

This clone was seen a few times. The J gene is TRBJ1-2, the V gene TRBV7-8; no reliable D call. The germline V gene has CDR1 SGHVS and CDR2 FQNEAQ. V was shortened by 5 bases and J by 0 bases, with 7 bases between the two germline ends. CDR3 size: 13 residues. The CDR3: CASSRDANYGYTF. Written as DNA, the CDR3 is TGTGCCAGCAGCCGCGACGCTAACTATGGCTACACCTTC. Filled out from reference TRBV7-8 and TRBJ1-2, the complete variable domain reads GAGVSQSPRYKVAKRGQDVALRCDPISGHVSLFWYQQALGQGPEFLTYFQNEAQLDKSGLPSDRFFAERPEGSVSTLKIQRTQQEDSAVYLCASSRDANYGYTFGSGTRLTVV.

This clone was seen a handful of times. This chain links TRBV7-6 with TRBJ1-1, with D possibly matching TRBD1 (6 bases). V was shortened by 0 bases and J by 4 bases, with 24 bases between the two germline ends. CDR3 length equals 19 residues. The V gene's germline CDR1 is SGHVS and CDR2 FNYEAQ. This CDR3 is CASSLAPVGRGPESTEAFF. In DNA form, the CDR3 reads TGTGCCAGCAGCTTAGCCCCGGTTGGCAGGGGTCCGGAGAGCACTGAAGCTTTCTTT.

The chain links TRBV6-5 to TRBJ1-4, with D possibly matching TRBD1 (5 bases). The V end was cut by 5 bases, the J end by 8 bases, with 15 bases between. The germline V gene encodes CDR1 MNHEY and CDR2 SVGAGI. The CDR3 totals 14 residues. CDR3 sequence reads: CASSPIDRREKLFF. CDR3 bases: TGTGCCAGCAGTCCAATCGACAGACGAGAAAAACTGTTTTTT.

This chain links TRBV21-1 with TRBJ2-1. TRBV21-1 represents a pseudogene. The CDR3 length is 16 residues. CDR3 amino acids: CASSPGASCHNNEQFF. CDR3 bases: TGTGCCAGCAGCCCCGGGGCTAGCTGTCACAACAATGAGCAGTTCTTC.

This clone has a single count. This rearrangement joins TRBV5-5 to TRBJ1-5; 7 bases map to TRBD1. The CDR3 extends over 14 amino acids. Losses at the gene ends were 3 bases for V and 1 base for J; bases not matched to a gene: 1. In germline, CDR1 is SGHKS, CDR2 YYEKEE (reference sequence). This CDR3 reads CASSSQGSNQPQHF. The CDR3 nucleotides are TGTGCCAGCAGCTCACAGGGGAGCAATCAGCCCCAGCATTTT.

The chain uses TRBV29-1 and TRBJ2-7, with D perhaps matching TRBD2 (5 bases). The CDR3 is 13 residues long. Germline loops: CDR1 SQVTM, CDR2 ANQGSEA. V lost 4 bases, J lost 6 bases, and 16 bases lay in between. The CDR3 is CSVASAEAGEQYF. The CDR3 bases are TGCAGCGTTGCTTCTGCGGAGGCCGGCGAGCAGTACTTC.

The chain recombines TRBV19 with TRBJ1-5, with 8 bases identical to TRBD1. The CDR3 consists of 16 residues. Germline V CDR1 and CDR2: LNHDA, SQIVND (reference sequence). Trimming at V came to 3 bases and at J to 5 bases, leaving 9 bases not matched to a gene. The DNA of the CDR3 is TGTGCCAGTAGTATGATCCGGGACAGGATTGATCAGCCCCAGCATTTT. Translation gives CASSMIRDRIDQPQHF. The full variable domain, in which reference TRBV19 and TRBJ1-5 provide the parts outside the CDR3, is DGGITQSPKYLFRKEGQNVTLSCEQNLNHDAMYWYRQDPGQGLRLIYYSQIVNDFQKGDIAEGYSVSREKKESFPLTVTSAQKNPTAFYLCASSMIRDRIDQPQHFGDGTRLSIL.

This rearrangement joins TRBV10-1 to TRBJ2-5, with D maybe TRBD1 (6 bases). Germline CDR1 and CDR2: WNHNN and SYGVQD (reference sequence). The CDR3 covers 12 residues. Deletions cut 3 bases from V and 13 bases from J, with 15 bases between. The CDR3 DNA sequence: TGCGCCAGCAGTGACCCCCGGGACACTTGGTACTTC. Translation: CASSDPRDTWYF.

The chain links TRBV4-1 to TRBJ1-6; no clear D gene. Germline CDR1 MGHRA, CDR2 YSYEKL. The CDR3 runs to 17 residues. Trimming took off 4 bases at V and 9 bases at J, with 22 bases between the two ends. The CDR3 bases are TGCGCCAGCAGCCCCGCGGCGCCGCCCTCGGTGGGTTCACCCCTCCACTTT. Its translation is CASSPAAPPSVGSPLHF.